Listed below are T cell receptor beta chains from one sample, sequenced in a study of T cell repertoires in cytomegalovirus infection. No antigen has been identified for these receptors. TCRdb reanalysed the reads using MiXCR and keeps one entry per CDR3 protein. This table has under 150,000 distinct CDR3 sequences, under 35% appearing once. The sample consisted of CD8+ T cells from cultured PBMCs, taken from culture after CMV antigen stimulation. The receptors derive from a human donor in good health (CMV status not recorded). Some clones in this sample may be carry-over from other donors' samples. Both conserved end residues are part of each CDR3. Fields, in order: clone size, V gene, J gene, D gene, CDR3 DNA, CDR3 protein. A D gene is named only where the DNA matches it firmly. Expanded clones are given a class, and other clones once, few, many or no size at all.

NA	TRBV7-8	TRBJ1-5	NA	TGTGCCAGCAGCTCCTACGCCAATCAGCCCCAGCATTTT	CASSSYANQPQHF
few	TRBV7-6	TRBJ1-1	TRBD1	TGTGCCAGCAGCGCCCGGGACAGGGTTTTAAGTACTGAAGCTTTCTTT	CASSARDRVLSTEAFF
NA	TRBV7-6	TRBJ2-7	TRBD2	TGTGCCAGCAGCCGTCTGGCGGGGGGGCGGTACGAGCAGTACTTC	CASSRLAGGRYEQYF
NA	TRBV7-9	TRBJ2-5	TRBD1	TGTGCCAGCAGCTTCCAGGGGGTTTGGGAGACCCAGTACTTC	CASSFQGVWETQYF
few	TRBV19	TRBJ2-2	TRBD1	TGTGCCAGTACTTCGACCCCGGGACAGGTTCGCACCGGGGAGCTGTTTTTT	CASTSTPGQVRTGELFF
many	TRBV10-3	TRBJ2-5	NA	TGTGCCATCAGTGAAGGGGAGACCCAGTACTTC	CAISEGETQYF
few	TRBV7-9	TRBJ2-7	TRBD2	TGTGCCAGCAGCTCACTAGCGGGGGGGCTCCCGGGCGAGCAGTACTTC	CASSSLAGGLPGEQYF
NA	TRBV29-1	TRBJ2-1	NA	TGCAGCGTTGAAGATCCCGGACGGCGCTCCTACAATGAGCAGTTCTTC	CSVEDPGRRSYNEQFF
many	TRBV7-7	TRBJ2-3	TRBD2	TGTGCTAGCAGCTTAAATCCGGGACTAGCGGACACAGATACGCAGTATTTT	CASSLNPGLADTDTQYF
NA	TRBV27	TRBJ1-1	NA	TGTGCCAGCAGCTCTCCTCCCATGATCACTGAAGCTTTCTTT	CASSSPPMITEAFF
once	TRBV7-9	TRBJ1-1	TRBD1	TGTGCCAGCAGCCGGTCCGGGACAGAAGACACTGAAGCTTTCTTT	CASSRSGTEDTEAFF
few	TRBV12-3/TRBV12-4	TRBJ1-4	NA	TGTGCCAGCTCGTCAGATACTAATGAAAAACTGTTTTTT	CASSSDTNEKLFF
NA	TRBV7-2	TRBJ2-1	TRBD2	TGTGCCAGCAGCCATAGCGGGGGGGACAATGAGCAGTTCTTC	CASSHSGGDNEQFF
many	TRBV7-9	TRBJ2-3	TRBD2	TGTGCCAGCAGCTCCCGGACTAGCGGGGGCCCCCAAGATACGCAGTATTTT	CASSSRTSGGPQDTQYF
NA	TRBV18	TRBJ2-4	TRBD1	TGTGCCAGCTCACCCGGACAGGGGGAAGACATTCAGTACTTC	CASSPGQGEDIQYF
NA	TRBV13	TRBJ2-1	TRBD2	TGTGCCAGCAGGACTAGCGGGGGACCTAACAATGAGCAGTTCTTC	CASRTSGGPNNEQFF
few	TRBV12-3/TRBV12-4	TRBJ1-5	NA	TGTGCCAGCAGTTTTTTGAGGACCACTTTTAGCAATCAGCCCCAGCATTTT	CASSFLRTTFSNQPQHF
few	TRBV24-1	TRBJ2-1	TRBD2	TGTGCCCTTTTGACTAGCGGGGGAGACAATGAGCAGTTCTTC	CALLTSGGDNEQFF
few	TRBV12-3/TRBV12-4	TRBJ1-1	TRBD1	TGTGCCAGTGGGGCCCGGGACAGTAACACTGAAGCTTTCTTT	CASGARDSNTEAFF
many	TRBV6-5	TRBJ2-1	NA	TGTGCCAGCAGTTACTCGTGGGGGCACTCCTACAATGAGCAGTTCTTC	CASSYSWGHSYNEQFF